In this sample, the clone carrying this T cell receptor beta chain turned up once. Its antigen is unidentified. Sequencing used immunoSEQ multiplex PCR; TCRdb keeps in-frame clones, though not all of them. The table includes 25,000 or so clones, roughly 80% detected once. The data are from a study of regulatory dendritic cells for organ transplantation. Findings and caveats of the study: Mature dendritic cells appeared to drive more memory CD8+ clonal expansion than regulatory ones. Alloreactive memory CD8+ T cell pools varied considerably between individuals. Of resting T cell subsets, memory CD8+ had the most alloreactive clonotypes.

CD4+ or CD8+ T cells were sorted as naive CD45RA+ or memory CD45RO+. CDR1 is MNHNS and CDR2 is SASEGT in the germline V gene. Trimming shortened V by 2 bases and J by 0 bases, and 17 bases separated the two germline ends. The CDR3 extends over 17 amino acids. This chain uses TRBV6-1 with TRBJ2-7; TRBD1 might be the D (8 bases). This TCR came from a human donor in good health. The sample was naive CD4+ T cells from blood. Subset described: CD45RA+ naive T cells. This CDR3 reads CASSETNRGGNSYEQYF. The CDR3 DNA reads as TGTGCCAGCAGTGAAACGAACAGGGGGGGGAACTCCTACGAGCAGTACTTC.